This T cell receptor beta chain was profiled in a study of blood T cell repertoires in COVID-19. This table comes from immunoSEQ multiplex PCR, and its TCRdb copy is limited to in-frame clones, with some not included. Seen here are approximately 210,000 clones, 82% observed once, and the top ten hold 10% to 15%. The CDR3 covers 14 residues. The germline V gene encodes CDR1 MDHEN and CDR2 SYDVKM. The V end was cut by 5 bases, the J end by 3 bases, with 14 bases between. The sequence was obtained from a woman aged 40 to 50 with acute or convalescent COVID-19. Sequenced input: peripheral blood. The chain is built from TRBV28 and TRBJ2-7; D not certain. The CDR3 DNA sequence: TGTGCCAGCAGTCCCGTCCTACAGATCTACGAGCAGTACTTC. This codes for CASSPVLQIYEQYF.